These T cell receptor beta chains were read from a single sample in a study of blood T cell repertoires in COVID-19. Only in-frame clones appear in the TCRdb table, and some are missing; sequencing was by immunoSEQ multiplex PCR. This table has some 230,000 clones, roughly 84% appearing once. The sequencing sample was made of peripheral blood. Receptors were obtained from a middle-aged man who had recovered from COVID-19. Both conserved end residues are part of each CDR3. Each record gives: J gene, CDR3 length, V gene, clone size, CDR3 protein. Rows may omit the clone size; those that give it use once, few, many or a size class.

j_call: TRBJ2-7; cdr3_length: 15; v_call: TRBV15; clone_size: -; cdr3_aa: CATSSRTGSRYEQYF
j_call: TRBJ1-2; cdr3_length: 15; v_call: TRBV5-5; clone_size: -; cdr3_aa: CASSPVGQANYGYTF
j_call: TRBJ2-1; cdr3_length: 12; v_call: TRBV27; clone_size: -; cdr3_aa: CASATGYNEQFF
j_call: TRBJ2-7; cdr3_length: 13; v_call: TRBV30; clone_size: -; cdr3_aa: CALTDIQPYEQYF
j_call: TRBJ1-2; cdr3_length: 15; v_call: TRBV5-6; clone_size: -; cdr3_aa: CASSLVGETVYGYTF
j_call: TRBJ2-7; cdr3_length: 14; v_call: TRBV28; clone_size: -; cdr3_aa: CASPPTGRSYEQYF
j_call: TRBJ2-7; cdr3_length: 16; v_call: TRBV9; clone_size: -; cdr3_aa: CASSVSGGSDSYEQYF
j_call: TRBJ2-6; cdr3_length: 15; v_call: TRBV18; clone_size: -; cdr3_aa: CASSPTGAGANVLTF
j_call: TRBJ2-1; cdr3_length: 15; v_call: TRBV6-5; clone_size: -; cdr3_aa: CASSPPGTGINEQFF
j_call: TRBJ2-3; cdr3_length: 17; v_call: TRBV3-1/TRBV3-2; clone_size: once; cdr3_aa: CASSHPTGGVRTDTQYF
j_call: TRBJ2-7; cdr3_length: 14; v_call: TRBV9; clone_size: -; cdr3_aa: CASSVAVSSYEQYF
j_call: TRBJ2-4; cdr3_length: 15; v_call: TRBV24-1; clone_size: -; cdr3_aa: CATSDKQGGKNIQYF
j_call: TRBJ2-7; cdr3_length: 13; v_call: TRBV28; clone_size: many; cdr3_aa: CASSLSLSGSKYF
j_call: TRBJ2-2; cdr3_length: 16; v_call: TRBV7-5; clone_size: once; cdr3_aa: CVRSFHCGSGTGELFF
j_call: TRBJ1-1; cdr3_length: 15; v_call: TRBV11-2; clone_size: -; cdr3_aa: CASSFATGVRTEAFF
j_call: TRBJ2-2; cdr3_length: 16; v_call: TRBV7-9; clone_size: -; cdr3_aa: CASSLLWPMNTGELFF
j_call: TRBJ2-7; cdr3_length: 17; v_call: TRBV19; clone_size: -; cdr3_aa: CASSVGTGGGNFYEQYF
j_call: TRBJ1-6; cdr3_length: 19; v_call: TRBV5-1; clone_size: -; cdr3_aa: CASSLVGDIKSSYNSPLHF
j_call: TRBJ2-3; cdr3_length: 13; v_call: TRBV6-5; clone_size: -; cdr3_aa: CASAGLAKDTQYF
j_call: TRBJ2-1; cdr3_length: 17; v_call: TRBV6-1; clone_size: -; cdr3_aa: CASSEIGLADADNEQFF
j_call: TRBJ1-1; cdr3_length: 16; v_call: TRBV15; clone_size: -; cdr3_aa: CATSRRTGGPITEAFF
j_call: TRBJ1-6; cdr3_length: 13; v_call: TRBV5-1; clone_size: -; cdr3_aa: CASSFEWNSPLHF
j_call: TRBJ1-1; cdr3_length: 14; v_call: TRBV28; clone_size: few; cdr3_aa: CAVEKDRGLPEAFF
j_call: TRBJ1-1; cdr3_length: 17; v_call: TRBV5-1; clone_size: -; cdr3_aa: CASSLGGGSLGNTEAFF
j_call: TRBJ2-4; cdr3_length: 14; v_call: TRBV10-2; clone_size: -; cdr3_aa: CASRSGGSGNIQYF
j_call: TRBJ2-5; cdr3_length: 15; v_call: TRBV24-1; clone_size: once; cdr3_aa: CATSDPGTAQETQYF
j_call: TRBJ1-1; cdr3_length: 12; v_call: TRBV19; clone_size: -; cdr3_aa: CASSIRESEAFF
j_call: TRBJ1-3; cdr3_length: 14; v_call: TRBV13; clone_size: -; cdr3_aa: CASSPGGSGNTIYF
j_call: TRBJ2-1; cdr3_length: 19; v_call: TRBV28; clone_size: -; cdr3_aa: CASSSAVLLAGEIYNEQFF
j_call: TRBJ2-1; cdr3_length: 15; v_call: TRBV28; clone_size: -; cdr3_aa: CASSFYDRDYNEQFF
j_call: TRBJ1-1; cdr3_length: 14; v_call: TRBV27; clone_size: -; cdr3_aa: CASSFVGENTEAFF
j_call: TRBJ2-3; cdr3_length: 15; v_call: TRBV3-1/TRBV3-2; clone_size: -; cdr3_aa: CASSPLAVSTDTQYF
j_call: TRBJ2-3; cdr3_length: 17; v_call: TRBV4-2; clone_size: -; cdr3_aa: CASSQASQGVSTDTQYF
j_call: TRBJ2-7; cdr3_length: 14; v_call: TRBV27; clone_size: few; cdr3_aa: CASRVLAGGHEQYF
j_call: TRBJ2-3; cdr3_length: 14; v_call: TRBV3-1/TRBV3-2; clone_size: -; cdr3_aa: CASKQGVAADTQYF
j_call: TRBJ1-3; cdr3_length: 15; v_call: TRBV5-1; clone_size: once; cdr3_aa: CASSLRPTSGNTIYF
j_call: TRBJ1-2; cdr3_length: 19; v_call: TRBV18; clone_size: -; cdr3_aa: CASSPITPGGRGSDYGYTF
j_call: TRBJ1-2; cdr3_length: 13; v_call: TRBV2; clone_size: -; cdr3_aa: CASSGLTRGGYTF
j_call: TRBJ2-3; cdr3_length: 18; v_call: TRBV15; clone_size: -; cdr3_aa: CATSREVPGTSGTDTQYF
j_call: TRBJ2-6; cdr3_length: 14; v_call: TRBV19; clone_size: -; cdr3_aa: CASSVGQGVNVLTF